A single sample gave rise to the 28 T cell receptor beta chains below, sequenced in a study of long-term antiretroviral therapy in people with HIV. The immunoSEQ assay was v3.0, run at survey level. Clones were sequenced by immunoSEQ multiplex PCR, and TCRdb holds only the in-frame ones, with some missing. The sample shows over 20,000 clones, more than 70% of them seen only once. The sample consisted of unsorted PBMCs, taken 3 years after starting antiretroviral therapy. Receptors were obtained from a young man with HIV.

The chain recombines TRBV4-1 with TRBJ1-5, with no clear D. Germline V gives CDR1 MGHRA, CDR2 YSYEKL. The CDR3 covers 12 residues. V lost 1 base and J lost 9, with 7 bases in between. The CDR3 sequence is CASSQVSGPQHF. The CDR3 DNA reads TGCGCCAGCAGCCAAGTATCCGGGCCCCAGCATTTT.

The chain joins TRBV19 to TRBJ1-5, with D perhaps TRBD1 (5 bases). Germline loops: CDR1 LNHDA, CDR2 SQIVND (reference sequence). V lost 7 bases, J lost 4 bases, and 17 bases lay in between. CDR3 size: 15 residues. CDR3 nucleotide sequence: TGTGCCAGTAATAGCATTTCAGGGATGAATCAGCCCCAGCATTTT. Its translation is CASNSISGMNQPQHF.

In DNA form, the CDR3 reads TGTGCCAGCAGCTTAACTTCGGGGGACAAACTGTTTTTT. This translates into CASSLTSGDKLFF. The chain joins TRBV7-6 to TRBJ1-4, with D perhaps matching TRBD1 (5 bases). Looked up from germline, CDR1 is SGHVS and CDR2 is FNYEAQ. Between the trimmed V and J ends, which lost 2 bases and 11 bases, there was a span of 12 bases. This CDR3 is 13 amino acids long.

The rearrangement uses TRBV18 and TRBJ2-3, with D hard to call. V lost 2 bases and J lost 7, with 10 bases in between. Germline loops: CDR1 KGHSH, CDR2 LQKENI. The CDR3 runs 13 residues. Written as DNA, the CDR3 is TGTGCCAGCTCACCAATTGGAACTCATACGCAGTATTTT. Protein sequence: CASSPIGTHTQYF.

J is TRBJ2-5 and V is TRBV6-6; 10 bases are a match to TRBD1. Germline CDR1 is MNHNY and CDR2 is SVGAGI (reference sequence). V gave up 5 bases and J gave up 5 bases; unmatched junction bases: 11. This CDR3 spans 16 amino acids. The CDR3 sequence is CASSPYGDRGWETQYF. The DNA for the CDR3 is TGTGCCAGCAGTCCATACGGGGACAGGGGTTGGGAGACCCAGTACTTC.

V gene TRBV5-1 combines with J gene TRBJ2-3; D is uncertain. Germline V gene data show CDR1 as SGHRS and CDR2 as YFSETQ. V was pared by 5 bases and J by 0 bases, with 10 bases between. This CDR3 is built from 14 residues. The CDR3, as DNA: TGCGCCAGCAGACAGACAATTAGCACAGATACGCAGTATTTT. It translates to CASRQTISTDTQYF. The full variable domain, in which reference TRBV5-1 and TRBJ2-3 provide the parts outside the CDR3, is KAGVTQTPRYLIKTRGQQVTLSCSPISGHRSVSWYQQTPGQGLQFLFEYFSETQRNKGNFPGRFSGRQFSNSRSEMNVSTLELGDSALYLCASRQTISTDTQYFGPGTRLTVL.

The gene calls are TRBV11-2 and TRBJ2-2; D possibly corresponds to TRBD1 (6 bases). The length of the CDR3 is 16 residues. Germline V gene sequence: CDR1 SGHAT, CDR2 FQNNGV. Trimming took off 7 bases at V and 6 bases at J, with 21 bases between the two ends. CDR3 coding DNA: TGTGCCAGCAACCCGGGACAAATGGGACCGCCCGGGGAGCTGTTTTTT. Translating it yields CASNPGQMGPPGELFF.

As for this clone: A junction end diverges from the germline sequence, so it may reflect a read error. This CDR3 reads CASSFFKGRTNF. In DNA, the CDR3 is TGTGCCAGCAGTTTTTTTAAAGGCCGCACTAACTTC. This sequence joins TRBV28 and TRBJ2-5; D ambiguous. Germline-derived CDR1 and CDR2 are MDHEN and SYDVKM. CDR3 length: 12 residues.

The chain uses TRBV5-6 and TRBJ2-3; the D gene is possibly TRBD1 (6 bases). Trimming pared 4 bases from V and 6 bases from J, leaving 15 bases between. Looked up from germline, CDR1 is SGHDT and CDR2 is YYEEEE. This CDR3 region has 14 residues. DNA of the CDR3: TGTGCCAGCAGCCCGACAGGCAGTTCGGATACGCAGTATTTT. It encodes CASSPTGSSDTQYF.

V and J are TRBV19 and TRBJ2-2, with 9 bases aligning to TRBD2. V lost 4 bases to trimming and J lost 6 bases; unmatched junction nucleotides: 15. The CDR3 is 18 residues long. CDR1 and CDR2 from the germline V gene are LNHDA and SQIVND (reference sequence). The DNA of the CDR3 is TGTGCCAGTAGTACAATCATAGCGGGGGAATCGTATGCCGGGGAGCTGTTTTTT. This codes for CASSTIIAGESYAGELFF.

The genes are TRBV30 and TRBJ1-4, with a possible D match to TRBD1 (6 bases). CDR3 length: 15 amino acids. The germline V gene encodes CDR1 GTSNPN and CDR2 SVGIG (reference sequence). V was cut by 2 bases and J by 5 bases, with 15 bases left in between. This CDR3 is CAWSPLPGHNEKLFF. CDR3 DNA: TGTGCCTGGAGTCCTCTCCCGGGACACAATGAAAAACTGTTTTTT.

In the case of this clone: At the DNA level, this CDR3 is encoded by other sequences in the same sample as well. The rearrangement uses TRBV28 and TRBJ1-6; D is undetermined. Trimming cost V 1 base and J 5 bases, with 0 bases left between them. Germline V gene data show CDR1 as MDHEN and CDR2 as SYDVKM. The CDR3 is 12 residues long. The CDR3 region is CASSLYNSPLHF. CDR3 nucleotides: TGTGCCAGCAGTTTATATAATTCACCCCTCCACTTT. The full variable domain, completed using reference TRBV28 and TRBJ1-6, is DVKVTQSSRYLVKRTGEKVFLECVQDMDHENMFWYRQDPGLGLRLIYFSYDVKMKEKGDIPEGYSVSREKKERFSLILESASTNQTSMYLCASSLYNSPLHFGNGTRLTVT.

DNA for the CDR3: TGTGCCAGCAGTTACACTACTCTGGATACGCAGTATTTT. It specifies CASSYTTLDTQYF. The J gene is TRBJ2-3, the V gene TRBV6-6; D is ambiguous. The germline V gene encodes CDR1 MNHNY and CDR2 SVGAGI (reference sequence). This CDR3 is 13 amino acids long. Trimming cost V 2 bases and J 6 bases, with 9 bases left between them.

This clone turned up a few times. The rearrangement joins TRBV6-5 to TRBJ1-1, with TRBD1 as a possible D gene (6 bases). The germline CDR1 and CDR2 sequences are MNHEY and SVGAGI. CDR3 length equals 15 residues. V lost 7 bases and J lost 5, with 20 bases in between. CDR3 residues: CASKNQGPVGTEAFF. The CDR3 DNA reads as TGTGCCAGCAAGAATCAGGGGCCGGTAGGGACTGAAGCTTTCTTT.

Written as DNA, the CDR3 is TGTGCCAGCAGTGTTGAAGGGGGTGGCGAGCAGTTCTTC. It encodes CASSVEGGGEQFF. The rearrangement joins TRBV6-1 to TRBJ2-1; the D gene is possibly TRBD1 (6 bases). There are 13 residues in the CDR3. Germline-derived CDR1 and CDR2 are MNHNS and SASEGT. V was clipped by 4 bases and J by 10 bases, with 14 bases between them.

The rearrangement links TRBV6-5 to TRBJ1-1, with 8 bases matching TRBD1. Germline assignment: CDR1 MNHEY and CDR2 SVGAGI. J gave up 1 base and V 5 bases, and 3 bases lay outside the gene matches. The CDR3 has 14 residues. The CDR3: CASSIGQGNTEAFF. The DNA for the CDR3 is TGTGCCAGCAGTATAGGACAGGGGAACACTGAAGCTTTCTTT.

This chain links TRBV10-2 with TRBJ1-1, with D tentatively TRBD1 (5 bases). Per the germline V gene, CDR1 is WSHSY and CDR2 is SAAADI. Deletions cut 8 bases from V and 3 bases from J, with 7 bases between. There are 11 residues in the CDR3. Here the CDR3 reads CASGTDTEAFF. CDR3 nucleotides: TGCGCCAGCGGGACGGACACTGAAGCTTTCTTT.

The rearrangement joins TRBV6-1 to TRBJ1-4; a weak D match, TRBD1 (6 bases). Trimming left V 0 bases short and J 8 bases short, with 16 bases between. CDR3 size: 16 residues. Germline V gene lookup returns CDR1 MNHNS and CDR2 SASEGT. This CDR3 reads CASSEAVGGSVEKLFF. DNA of the CDR3: TGTGCCAGCAGTGAAGCGGTAGGGGGGAGTGTCGAAAAACTGTTTTTT.

This clone is termed medium-sized. The chain links TRBV5-1 to TRBJ2-5; 12 positions match TRBD2. Germline trimming cut 4 bases from V and 5 bases from J; bases unmatched to any gene: 12. CDR3 length: 17 amino acids. Germline loops: CDR1 SGHRS, CDR2 YFSETQ. CDR3 in DNA: TGCGCCAGCAGCCCTTACCTAGCGGGGGGGCCAGGGGAGACCCAGTACTTC. Encoded protein: CASSPYLAGGPGETQYF.

The chain combines TRBV6-1 with TRBJ1-2, with a possible D match to TRBD1 (5 bases). Germline CDR1 MNHNS, CDR2 SASEGT. V lost 0 bases and J 8 bases, leaving 16 bases between the germline ends. This CDR3 spans 15 amino acids. CDR3 protein: CASSEATRGRPGYTF. The CDR3 DNA is TGTGCCAGCAGTGAAGCAACTAGGGGCAGACCAGGCTACACCTTC.

The V call is TRBV19, the J call TRBJ1-6, with D perhaps TRBD1 (5 bases). This CDR3 spans 14 amino acids. Between the trimmed V and J ends, which lost 3 bases and 6 bases, there was a span of 9 bases. Germline lookup yields CDR1 LNHDA and CDR2 SQIVND (reference sequence). The CDR3 protein is CASSISQGNSPLHF. The CDR3 nucleotides are TGTGCCAGTAGTATTTCTCAGGGTAATTCACCCCTCCACTTT.

This chain uses TRBV6-6 with TRBJ1-2; 8 nucleotides match TRBD1. The CDR3 totals 16 residues. The V segment lost 7 bases and the J segment 3 bases; nucleotides outside the gene matches: 13. Per germline, CDR1 MNHNY and CDR2 SVGAGI (reference sequence). Here the CDR3 reads CASTGTGFTAHYGYTF. In DNA, the CDR3 is TGTGCCAGCACGGGGACAGGATTTACCGCTCACTATGGCTACACCTTC.

The CDR3 reads CASTRSLWTQYF. The CDR3 region has the DNA TGTGCCAGCACTAGGTCCCTTTGGACCCAGTACTTC. The chain uses TRBV2 and TRBJ2-5; no firm D call. Germline lookup yields CDR1 SNHLY and CDR2 FYNNEI. V gave up 7 bases and J gave up 7 bases, with 13 bases separating them. The CDR3 is 12 amino acids.

The J gene is TRBJ1-1, the V gene TRBV6-5; TRBD1 is a possible D gene (6 bases). V gave up 0 bases and J gave up 3 bases, with 8 bases separating them. This CDR3 is 14 amino acids long. Germline lookup yields CDR1 MNHEY and CDR2 SVGAGI. DNA of the CDR3: TGTGCCAGCAGTTACTCATCAGGGGACACTGAAGCTTTCTTT. Translation: CASSYSSGDTEAFF.

The chain recombines TRBV7-9 with TRBJ2-2; tentatively, D is TRBD1 (6 bases). Germline assignment: CDR1 SEHNR and CDR2 FQNEAQ (reference sequence). The CDR3 contains 17 residues. V was pared by 5 bases and J by 1 base, with 17 bases between. The CDR3: CASSQGSGSRNTGELFF. CDR3 DNA: TGTGCCAGCAGCCAGGGGTCGGGTTCGCGGAACACCGGGGAGCTGTTTTTT. Using reference TRBV7-9 and TRBJ2-2 for the parts outside the CDR3, the full variable domain is DTGVSQNPRHKITKRGQNVTFRCDPISEHNRLYWYRQTLGQGPEFLTYFQNEAQLEKSRLLSDRFSAERPKGSFSTLEIQRTEQGDSAMYLCASSQGSGSRNTGELFFGEGSRLTVL.

The chain joins TRBV5-8 to TRBJ2-5, with 9 bases matching TRBD2. V was clipped by 1 base and J by 0 bases; unmatched bases: 4. The CDR3 consists of 16 residues. The germline V gene encodes CDR1 SGHTS and CDR2 YDEGEE. This chain's CDR3 is CASSLRLAEHQETQYF. CDR3 nucleotides: TGTGCCAGCAGCTTGCGACTAGCGGAACACCAAGAGACCCAGTACTTC.

This sequence joins TRBV28 and TRBJ1-2, with D perhaps TRBD1 (6 bases). From germline, CDR1 is MDHEN and CDR2 SYDVKM. V lost 5 bases to trimming and J lost 8 bases, with 21 bases between them. The CDR3 is 15 residues long. CDR3 coding DNA: TGTGCCAGCAGTCCCACTCCGGGACAACCACCCGGCTACACCTTC. Encoded protein: CASSPTPGQPPGYTF.

This clone was seen once. J is TRBJ1-5 and V is TRBV5-4; D is unresolved. Looked up from germline, CDR1 is SGHNT and CDR2 is YYREEE (reference sequence). This CDR3 region has 15 residues. V lost 5 bases, J lost 5 bases, and 17 bases lay in between. Here the CDR3 reads CASRAGPGPDQPQHF. In DNA form, the CDR3 reads TGTGCCAGCAGGGCCGGGCCCGGGCCCGATCAGCCCCAGCATTTT.